This TCR beta chain was sequenced for a study of blood T cell repertoires in COVID-19. As handled by the study authors: Reference gene primer amplification yielded estimated nucleated cell counts. Libraries were prepared by immunoSEQ multiplex PCR; TCRdb keeps only in-frame clonotypes and omits some of them. Clonal size and the V and J genes are those of that table, whereas D and trimming came from the DNA. The data contain roughly 200,000 clones, about nine tenths of them seen just once; the ten biggest clones take up roughly 2.8%. Germline trimming cut 6 bases from V and 0 bases from J; bases unmatched to any gene: 5. Germline V gene sequence: CDR1 MNHEY, CDR2 SVGAGI. The CDR3 spans 15 residues. Clinical history reported by participants formed the basis on which cohorts were assigned. The study counted Cohort 3 donors as recovered given two negative PCRs, clearance, or symptom resolution.

The specimen was PBMCs or T cells enriched from blood (not recorded which). The receptor was derived from a woman in her 30s who had recovered from COVID-19. The rearrangement joins TRBV6-5 to TRBJ1-1; TRBD1 agrees at 9 bases. The CDR3 region is CASRDRGDVNTEAFF. The CDR3 DNA reads TGTGCCAGCAGGGACAGGGGAGACGTGAACACTGAAGCTTTCTTT.